The 4 T cell receptor beta chains below all came from one sample that was sequenced in a study of CD8 T cells in Susac syndrome. The RNA input was 0.5 to 1 ug, and it was reverse transcribed with random hexamers. TCRdb independently ran MiXCR on the immunoSEQ multiplex PCR reads; one entry per CDR3 protein. This table holds 120,000 or so distinct CDR3 sequences, about 95% found once. Specimen: CD4+ T cells from PBMCs. Source of these receptors: a human donor in good health.

As DNA, the CDR3 is TGCAGTGCTAAGGGGACAGGGAGGCTCTACAATGAGCAGTTCTTC. Translating gives CSAKGTGRLYNEQFF. The chain links TRBV20-1 to TRBJ2-1; 9 bases map to TRBD1. Trimming took 4 bases from V and 3 from J; bases not matched to a gene: 7. This CDR3 has 15 amino acids. CDR1 DFQATT and CDR2 SNEGSKA come from the germline V gene (reference sequence).

The J gene is TRBJ2-7, the V gene TRBV6-1; weak D call: TRBD1 (5 bases). The CDR3 consists of 12 residues. From germline, CDR1 is MNHNS and CDR2 SASEGT. Between the trimmed V and J ends, which lost 7 bases and 3 bases, there was a span of 10 bases. CDR3 residues: CASTQGNYEQYF. CDR3 DNA sequence: TGTGCCAGCACTCAGGGAAACTACGAGCAGTACTTC.

This clonotype has more than one count but fewer than ten. The chain couples TRBV7-9 to TRBJ2-7; D possibly corresponds to TRBD2 (6 bases). The germline V gene has CDR1 SEHNR and CDR2 FQNEAQ (reference sequence). V was shortened by 2 bases and J by 0 bases, with 14 bases between the two germline ends. There are 16 residues in the CDR3. CDR3 protein: CASSLLPSEGSYEQYF. CDR3 nucleotides: TGTGCCAGCAGCTTACTCCCCTCGGAGGGCTCCTACGAGCAGTACTTC.

The chain joins TRBV20-1 to TRBJ2-7; D may be TRBD1 or TRBD2 (7 bases each). This CDR3 contains 14 residues. Germline V gene sequence: CDR1 DFQATT, CDR2 SNEGSKA (reference sequence). The V gene lost 0 bases and the J gene lost 3 bases, with 12 bases spanning the gap. In nucleotides, the CDR3 is TGCAGTGCTAGAGATCGCAGGGGGGGCTACGAGCAGTACTTC. Amino acid sequence: CSARDRRGGYEQYF.